This T cell receptor beta chain is drawn from a study of Graves' ophthalmopathy and Graves' hyperthyroidism (dated by TCRdb to 2016 to 2019). Notes on the research overall: Peripheral blood samples were taken at the time of initial diagnosis, before any treatment was given. The study used TCR beta repertoire signatures to distinguish Graves' ophthalmopathy from Graves' hyperthyroidism and to predict progression to ophthalmopathy. In total, around 130 blood samples were TCR-sequenced: some 40 ophthalmopathy, some 75 hyperthyroidism and about 17 hyperthyroidism-to-ophthalmopathy patients. To explore V-J signatures distinguishing ophthalmopathy from hyperthyroidism, a discovery set of approximately 100 patients (fewer than 45 ophthalmopathy, over 55 stable hyperthyroidism) was enrolled. An independent validation cohort was composed of fewer than 20 hyperthyroidism patients and around 16 patients who later progressed from hyperthyroidism to ophthalmopathy. In five or six hyperthyroidism patients, T-cell repertoires of thyroid tissue and blood were compared. Following sample collection, hyperthyroidism patients were given methimazole at a starting dose of 30 mg daily, and ophthalmopathy patients were given high-dose intravenous methylprednisolone. For training and testing, the 100 or so patients in the discovery cohort were randomly divided in a 7:3 ratio. The full study reports these points: No statistical method was used to predetermine the sample size, and group allocation was not hidden from the investigators. Ophthalmopathy was separated from stable hyperthyroidism by the 13-signature model with 85% to 90% sensitivity and 81% to 83% specificity in cross-validation and with 80%/75% in the test set. In validation, the model predicted ophthalmopathy progression with more than 70% sensitivity and 72.22% specificity; around twelve predicted patients were CT-confirmed with GO in a median of 6.5 months. Most expanded thyroid clonotypes with a frequency above 0.001 also appeared in blood, which suggests that blood repertoires may reflect the immune response in the thyroid.

Ophthalmopathy patients were characterized by moderately to severely active disease, a Clinical Activity Score of at least 3, a NOSPECS grade of at least 4, and a disease duration under 3 months. Patients with other autoimmune diseases, uncontrolled infections, pregnancy or lactation were excluded. Diagnosis relied on clinical symptoms, serum thyroxine, TRAb, thyroid ultrasound and orbital computed tomography. Ficoll-Paque density gradient centrifugation was used to isolate PBMCs from around 9.1 ml of fresh peripheral blood. Trizol reagent was used to extract the total RNA, and its quality was then checked on an Agilent 2100 Bioanalyzer. For repertoire sequencing, the TCR beta CDR3 regions were amplified from RNA transcripts. A first-round RT-PCR used HTBI primers with the Qiagen OneStep RT-PCR kit, followed by a second-round multiplex PCR, size selection and purification. Libraries were sequenced paired-end with 100 bp reads on an Illumina HiSeq2000. The authors' analysis ran thus. Reads were processed with SOAPnuke, discarding reads with adapters, uncalled bases, mean Phred below 15, or no exact constant-primer or identifier match. COPE v1.2.5 was used to merge the high-quality paired reads. Clonotypes were defined as unique nucleotide sequences and were aligned to IMGT TRB V, D and J references using MiTCR v1.1. The analysis was limited to V-J combinations with a frequency above 0.0001, which together covered 99% to 99.2% of the repertoires. For each V-J combination, a TCR clonal expansion and chaos score was defined as the ratio of F50 clonal expansion to chaos observed in the TCRdist matrix. Features were reduced by Welch's t-statistics and random forest to 10 to 15 V-J combinations, which fed a naive Bayes classifier. Thyroid-blood repertoire similarity was quantified with the Morisita-Horn index. TCRdb cleaned the public reads at Q25 with fastp, built clones with MiXCR and kept in-frame beta chains. A single entry per CDR3 protein holds the most common genes and DNA from its merged rows. TCRdb, not the original authors, processed these V and J calls. For this sample there are under 200,000 distinct CDR3 sequences; 37% appear just once. Around 5.5% of the sample goes to the ten largest clones.

This clonotype has ten or more counts. This receptor's antigen is unknown. There are no base qualities to consult, and no much larger clone falls within one base. The origin of this receptor is a woman between 35 and 50 years old with Graves' ophthalmopathy. Donor details come from another sample of the same person, matched by shared clones. The specimen was peripheral blood.

CDR3 region: CASSSTAGLDYGYTF. In nucleotide form, the sequence is TGCGCCAGCAGCTCGACGGCGGGGCTTGACTATGGCTACACCTTC. This chain is built from TRBV5-1 and TRBJ1-2; TRBD1 could be the D gene, as 5 bases match. The CDR3, from cysteine to phenylalanine, totals 15 residues. Left in the record is the CDR3 DNA by itself, 45 bases read in frame from the first base. From the germline V gene, CDR1 is SGHRS and CDR2 is YFSETQ. V and J are truncated by 3 bases and 3 bases respectively, leaving an intervening sequence of 15 bases. Here the CDR3 is joined to the reference TRBV5-1 and TRBJ1-2 genes, and the full variable domain is: KAGVTQTPRYLIKTRGQQVTLSCSPISGHRSVSWYQQTPGQGLQFLFEYFSETQRNKGNFPGRFSGRQFSNSRSEMNVSTLELGDSALYLCASSSTAGLDYGYTFGSGTRLTVV.